This T cell receptor beta chain was identified in a study of blood T cell repertoires in COVID-19. Across the study: Samples of COVID-19 (acute and convalescent) were obtained from the United States, Italy and Spain. The analysed material was cDNA or gDNA that came from T cells, B-cell-depleted T cells, or PBMCs.

Original processing notes: Scientists estimated how many nucleated cells there were by amplifying reference gene primers. Clones were read by immunoSEQ multiplex PCR, and TCRdb kept only the in-frame ones, dropping some. V, J and clone size derive from that table, while D and trimming were established from the DNA sequence. This sample has about 66,000 clones, with roughly 86% found just once. From germline, CDR1 is LGHDT and CDR2 YNNKEL (reference sequence). The length of the CDR3 is 14 residues. V dropped 0 bases and J dropped 2 bases, with 5 bases sitting between them. This chain joins TRBV3-1 (or the pseudogene TRBV3-2) and TRBJ1-3; the D is unclear. This receptor was identified in a man aged 60 to 75 with acute or convalescent COVID-19. Sequences were obtained from peripheral blood. The chain's CDR3 is CASSQDSAGNTIYF. CDR3 nucleotides: TGTGCCAGCAGCCAAGACAGTGCTGGAAACACCATATATTTT.